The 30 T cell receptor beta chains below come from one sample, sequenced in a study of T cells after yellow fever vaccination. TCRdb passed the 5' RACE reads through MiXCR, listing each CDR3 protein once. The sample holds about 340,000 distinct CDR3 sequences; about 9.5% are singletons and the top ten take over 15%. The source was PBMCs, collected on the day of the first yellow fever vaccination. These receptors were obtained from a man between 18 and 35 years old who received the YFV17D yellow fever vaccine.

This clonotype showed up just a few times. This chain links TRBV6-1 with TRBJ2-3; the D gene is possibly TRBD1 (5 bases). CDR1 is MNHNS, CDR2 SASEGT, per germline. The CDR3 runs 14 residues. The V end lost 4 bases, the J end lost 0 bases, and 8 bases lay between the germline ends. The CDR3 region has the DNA TGTGCCAGCAGTGGTCGACAGAGCACAGATACGCAGTATTTT. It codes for CASSGRQSTDTQYF.

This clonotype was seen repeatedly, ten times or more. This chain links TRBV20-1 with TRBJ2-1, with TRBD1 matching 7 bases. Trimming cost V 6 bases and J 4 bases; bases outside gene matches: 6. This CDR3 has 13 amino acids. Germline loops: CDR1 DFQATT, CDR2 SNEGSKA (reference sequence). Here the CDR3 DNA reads TGCAGTGCCGACAGGGATCCTTACAATGAGCAGTTCTTC. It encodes CSADRDPYNEQFF.

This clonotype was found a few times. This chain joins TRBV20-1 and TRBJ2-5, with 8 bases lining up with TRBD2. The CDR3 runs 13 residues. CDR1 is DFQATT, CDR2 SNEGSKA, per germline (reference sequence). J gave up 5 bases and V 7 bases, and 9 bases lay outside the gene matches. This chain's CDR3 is CSGGGASGETQYF. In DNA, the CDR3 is TGCAGTGGCGGTGGGGCTAGCGGGGAGACCCAGTACTTC.

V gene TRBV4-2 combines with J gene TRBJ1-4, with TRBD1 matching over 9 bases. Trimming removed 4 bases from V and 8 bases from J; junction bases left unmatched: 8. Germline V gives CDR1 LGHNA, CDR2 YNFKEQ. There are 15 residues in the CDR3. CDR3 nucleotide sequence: TGTGCCAGCAGCCCGGGGGGACAGGGTGGGGAAAAACTGTTTTTT. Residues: CASSPGGQGGEKLFF.

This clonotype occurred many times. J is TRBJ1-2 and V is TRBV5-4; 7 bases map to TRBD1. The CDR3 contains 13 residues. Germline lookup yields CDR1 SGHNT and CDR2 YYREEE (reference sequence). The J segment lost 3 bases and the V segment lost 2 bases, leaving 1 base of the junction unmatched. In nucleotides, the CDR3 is TGTGCCAGCAGCTTTCAGGGGGACTATGGCTACACCTTC. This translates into CASSFQGDYGYTF.

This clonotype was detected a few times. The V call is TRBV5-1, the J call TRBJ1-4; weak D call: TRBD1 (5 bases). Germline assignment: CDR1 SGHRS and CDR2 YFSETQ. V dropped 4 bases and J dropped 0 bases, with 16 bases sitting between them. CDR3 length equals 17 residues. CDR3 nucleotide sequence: TGCGCCAGCAGCCAAACGGGGACGGTATCAACTAATGAAAAACTGTTTTTT. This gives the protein CASSQTGTVSTNEKLFF.

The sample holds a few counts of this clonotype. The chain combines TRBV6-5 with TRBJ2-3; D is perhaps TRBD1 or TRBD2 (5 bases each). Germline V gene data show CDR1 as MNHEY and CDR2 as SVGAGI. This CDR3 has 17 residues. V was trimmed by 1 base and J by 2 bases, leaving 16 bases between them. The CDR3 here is CASSYWKGVSVTDTQYF. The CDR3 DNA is TGTGCCAGCAGTTACTGGAAAGGGGTTAGCGTCACAGATACGCAGTATTTT.

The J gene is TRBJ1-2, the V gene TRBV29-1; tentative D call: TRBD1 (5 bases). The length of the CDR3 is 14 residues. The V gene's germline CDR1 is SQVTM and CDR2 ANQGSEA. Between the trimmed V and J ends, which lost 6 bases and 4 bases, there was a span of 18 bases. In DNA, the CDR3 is TGCAGCGTGGCCATAGGGACTGCTGGCTATGGCTACACCTTC. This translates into CSVAIGTAGYGYTF.

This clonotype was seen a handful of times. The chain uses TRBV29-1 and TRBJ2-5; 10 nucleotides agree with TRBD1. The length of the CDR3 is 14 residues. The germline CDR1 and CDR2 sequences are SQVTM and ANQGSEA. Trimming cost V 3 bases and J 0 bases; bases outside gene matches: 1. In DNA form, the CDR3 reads TGCAGCGTTGAGGACAGGGGGTACCAAGAGACCCAGTACTTC. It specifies CSVEDRGYQETQYF.

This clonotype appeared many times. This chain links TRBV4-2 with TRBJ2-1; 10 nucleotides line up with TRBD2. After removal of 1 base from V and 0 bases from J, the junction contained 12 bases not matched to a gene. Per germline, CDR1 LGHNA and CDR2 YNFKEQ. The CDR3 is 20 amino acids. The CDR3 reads CASSQVLASGGLSSYNEQFF. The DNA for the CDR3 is TGTGCCAGCAGCCAAGTTTTGGCTAGCGGGGGCCTTAGCTCCTACAATGAGCAGTTCTTC.

Here the CDR3 DNA reads TGCGCCAGCAGCCAAGTGTCAGAAAAAAACATTCAGTACTTC. Its protein is CASSQVSEKNIQYF. The genes are TRBV4-1 and TRBJ2-4; no clear D. Germline lookup yields CDR1 MGHRA and CDR2 YSYEKL. V lost 1 base to trimming and J lost 4 bases, with 8 bases between them. The CDR3 is 14 amino acids.

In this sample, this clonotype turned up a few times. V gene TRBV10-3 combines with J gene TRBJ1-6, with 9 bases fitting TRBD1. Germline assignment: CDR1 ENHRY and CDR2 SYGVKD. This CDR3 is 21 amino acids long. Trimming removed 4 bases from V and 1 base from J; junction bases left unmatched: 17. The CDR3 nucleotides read TGTGCCATCAGTGCGACAGGGGGTAGGGGACCGCCTGGGTCCTATAATTCACCCCTCCACTTT. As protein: CAISATGGRGPPGSYNSPLHF.

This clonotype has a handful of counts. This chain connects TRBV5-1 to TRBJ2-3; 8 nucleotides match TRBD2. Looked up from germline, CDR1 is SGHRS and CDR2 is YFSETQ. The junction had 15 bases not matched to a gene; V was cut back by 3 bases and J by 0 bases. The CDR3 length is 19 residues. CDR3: CASSSPGQGAGDSTDTQYF. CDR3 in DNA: TGCGCCAGCAGCTCCCCCGGTCAAGGAGCGGGGGATAGCACAGATACGCAGTATTTT.

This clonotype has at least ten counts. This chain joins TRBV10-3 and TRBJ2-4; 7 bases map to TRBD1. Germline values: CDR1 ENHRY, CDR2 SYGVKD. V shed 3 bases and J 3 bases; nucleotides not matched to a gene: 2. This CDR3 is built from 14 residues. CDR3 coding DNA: TGTGCCATCAGTGAAGGACAGGACAAAAACATTCAGTACTTC. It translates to CAISEGQDKNIQYF.

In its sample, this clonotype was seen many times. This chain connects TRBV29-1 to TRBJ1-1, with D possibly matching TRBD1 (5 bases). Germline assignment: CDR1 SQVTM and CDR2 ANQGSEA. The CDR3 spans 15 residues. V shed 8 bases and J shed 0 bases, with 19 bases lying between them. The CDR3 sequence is CSTRAGWGMNTEAFF. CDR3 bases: TGCAGCACGAGGGCTGGATGGGGGATGAACACTGAAGCTTTCTTT.

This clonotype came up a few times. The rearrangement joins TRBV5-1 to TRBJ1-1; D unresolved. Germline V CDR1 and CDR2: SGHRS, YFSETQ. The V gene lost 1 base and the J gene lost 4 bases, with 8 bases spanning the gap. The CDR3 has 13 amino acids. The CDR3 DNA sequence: TGCGCCAGCAGCTTGAGTGCCCCCACTGAAGCTTTCTTT. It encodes CASSLSAPTEAFF.

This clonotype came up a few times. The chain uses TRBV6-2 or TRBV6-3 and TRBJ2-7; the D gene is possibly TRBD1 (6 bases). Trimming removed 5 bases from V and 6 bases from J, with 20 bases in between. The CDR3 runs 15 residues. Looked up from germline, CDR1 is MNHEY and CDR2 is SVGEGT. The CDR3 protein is CASSANGLKGVEQYF. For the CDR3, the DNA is TGTGCCAGCAGTGCGAACGGGCTCAAGGGGGTCGAGCAGTACTTC.

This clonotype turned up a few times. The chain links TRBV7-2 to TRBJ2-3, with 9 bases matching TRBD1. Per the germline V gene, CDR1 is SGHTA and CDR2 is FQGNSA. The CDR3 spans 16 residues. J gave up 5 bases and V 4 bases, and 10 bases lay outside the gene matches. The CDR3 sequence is CASSSTLDRGLDTQYF. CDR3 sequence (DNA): TGTGCCAGCAGCTCAACCTTAGACAGGGGGTTAGATACGCAGTATTTT.

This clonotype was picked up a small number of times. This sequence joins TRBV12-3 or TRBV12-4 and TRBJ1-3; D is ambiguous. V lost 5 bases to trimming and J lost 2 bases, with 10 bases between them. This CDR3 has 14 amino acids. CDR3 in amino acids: CASSLGIAGNTIYF. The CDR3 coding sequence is TGTGCCAGCAGTCTCGGGATTGCTGGAAACACCATATATTTT.

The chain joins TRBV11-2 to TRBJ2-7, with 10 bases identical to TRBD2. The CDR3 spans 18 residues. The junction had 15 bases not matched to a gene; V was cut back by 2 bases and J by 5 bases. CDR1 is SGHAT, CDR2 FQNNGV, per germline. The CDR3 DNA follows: TGTGCCAGCAGCTTAATCCGGGCGATGGGACTAGCGACCCACGAGCAGTACTTC. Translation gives CASSLIRAMGLATHEQYF. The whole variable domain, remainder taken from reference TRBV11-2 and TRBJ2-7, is EAGVAQSPRYKIIEKRQSVAFWCNPISGHATLYWYQQILGQGPKLLIQFQNNGVVDDSQLPKDRFSAERLKGVDSTLKIQPAKLEDSAVYLCASSLIRAMGLATHEQYFGPGTRLTVT.

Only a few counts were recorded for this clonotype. The CDR3 DNA follows: TGTGCCAGCAGTGACAGACCAAATTCACCCCTCCACTTT. Protein product: CASSDRPNSPLHF. The gene calls are TRBV6-4 and TRBJ1-6; D remains unclear. Trimming cost V 2 bases and J 7 bases, with 6 bases left between them. The length of the CDR3 is 13 residues. Germline CDR1 MRHNA, CDR2 SNTAGT.

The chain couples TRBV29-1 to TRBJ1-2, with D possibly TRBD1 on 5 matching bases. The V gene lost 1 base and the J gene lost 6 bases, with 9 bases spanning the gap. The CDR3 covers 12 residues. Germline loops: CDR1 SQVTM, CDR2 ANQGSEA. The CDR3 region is CSVEAGTDGYTF. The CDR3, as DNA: TGCAGCGTTGAAGCAGGGACGGATGGCTACACCTTC.

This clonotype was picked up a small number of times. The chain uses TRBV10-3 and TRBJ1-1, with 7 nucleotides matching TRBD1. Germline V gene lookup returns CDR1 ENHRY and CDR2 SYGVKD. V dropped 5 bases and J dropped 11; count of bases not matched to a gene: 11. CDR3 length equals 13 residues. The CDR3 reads CAISIRTGREAFF. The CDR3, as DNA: TGTGCCATCAGTATACGGACAGGCCGAGAGGCTTTCTTT.

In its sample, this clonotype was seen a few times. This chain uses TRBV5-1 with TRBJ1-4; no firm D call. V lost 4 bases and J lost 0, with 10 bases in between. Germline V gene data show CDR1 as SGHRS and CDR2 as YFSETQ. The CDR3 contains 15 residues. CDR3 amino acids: CASSTTLATNEKLFF. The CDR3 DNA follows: TGCGCCAGCAGCACCACGCTCGCAACTAATGAAAAACTGTTTTTT.

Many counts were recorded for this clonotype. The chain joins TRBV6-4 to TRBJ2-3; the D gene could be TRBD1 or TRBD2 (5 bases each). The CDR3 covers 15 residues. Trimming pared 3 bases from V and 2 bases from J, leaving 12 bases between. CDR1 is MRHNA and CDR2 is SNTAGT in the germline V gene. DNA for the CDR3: TGTGCCAGCAGTGATACGGGGACGGCCACAGATACGCAGTATTTT. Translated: CASSDTGTATDTQYF.

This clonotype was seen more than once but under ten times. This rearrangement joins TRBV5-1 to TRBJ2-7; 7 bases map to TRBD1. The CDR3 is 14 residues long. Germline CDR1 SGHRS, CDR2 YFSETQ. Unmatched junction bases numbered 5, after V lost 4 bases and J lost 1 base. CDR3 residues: CASSTGTASYEQYV. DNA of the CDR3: TGCGCCAGCAGCACCGGGACAGCGTCCTACGAGCAGTACGTC.

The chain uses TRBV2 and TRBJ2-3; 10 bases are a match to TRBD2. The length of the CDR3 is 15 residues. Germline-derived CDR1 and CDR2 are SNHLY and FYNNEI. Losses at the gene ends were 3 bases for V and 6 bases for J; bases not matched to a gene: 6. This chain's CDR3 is CASSESLAGADTQYF. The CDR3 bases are TGTGCCAGCAGTGAGTCGCTAGCGGGGGCCGATACGCAGTATTTT.

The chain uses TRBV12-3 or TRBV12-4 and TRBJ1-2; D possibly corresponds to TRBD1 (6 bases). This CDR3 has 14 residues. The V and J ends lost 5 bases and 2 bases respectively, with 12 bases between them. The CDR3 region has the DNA TGTGCCAGCAGTCGCCAACAGGGAAACTATGGCTACACCTTC. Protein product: CASSRQQGNYGYTF.

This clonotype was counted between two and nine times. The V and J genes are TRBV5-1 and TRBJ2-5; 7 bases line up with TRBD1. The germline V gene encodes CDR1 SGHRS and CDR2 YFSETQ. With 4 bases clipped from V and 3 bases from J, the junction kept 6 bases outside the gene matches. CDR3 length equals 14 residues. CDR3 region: CASSIRTGEETQYF. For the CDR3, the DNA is TGCGCCAGCAGCATAAGGACAGGAGAAGAGACCCAGTACTTC.

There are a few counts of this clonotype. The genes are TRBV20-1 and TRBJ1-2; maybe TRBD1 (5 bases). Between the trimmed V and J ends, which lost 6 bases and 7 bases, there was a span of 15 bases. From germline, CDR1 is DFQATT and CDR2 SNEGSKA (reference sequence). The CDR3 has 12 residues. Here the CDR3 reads CSALTRDSGYTF. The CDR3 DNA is TGCAGTGCGCTGACCAGGGATAGTGGCTACACCTTC.